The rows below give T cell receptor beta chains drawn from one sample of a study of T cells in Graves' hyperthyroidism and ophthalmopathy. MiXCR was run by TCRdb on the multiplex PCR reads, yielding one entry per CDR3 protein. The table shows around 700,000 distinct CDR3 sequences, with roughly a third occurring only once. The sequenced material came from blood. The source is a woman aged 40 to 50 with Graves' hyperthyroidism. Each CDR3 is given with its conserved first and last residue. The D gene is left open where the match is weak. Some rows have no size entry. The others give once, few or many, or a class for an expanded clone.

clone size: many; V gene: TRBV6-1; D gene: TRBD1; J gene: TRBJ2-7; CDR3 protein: CASSEAQGEWEQYF; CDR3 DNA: TGTGCCAGCAGTGAAGCGCAGGGGGAGTGGGAGCAGTACTTC
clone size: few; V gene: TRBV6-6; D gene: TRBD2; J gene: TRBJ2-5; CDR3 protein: CASSYPIMTSGEETQYF; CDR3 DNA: TGTGCCAGCAGTTACCCTATCATGACTAGCGGTGAAGAGACCCAGTACTTC
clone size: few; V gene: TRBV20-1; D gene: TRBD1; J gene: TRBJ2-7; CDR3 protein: CSAQIGDRFAYEQYF; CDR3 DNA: TGCAGTGCTCAAATTGGGGACAGGTTCGCCTACGAGCAGTACTTC
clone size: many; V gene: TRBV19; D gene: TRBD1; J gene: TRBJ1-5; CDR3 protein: CASKGDREEGQPQHF; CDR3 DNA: TGTGCCAGTAAGGGGGACAGGGAAGAAGGCCAGCCCCAGCATTTT
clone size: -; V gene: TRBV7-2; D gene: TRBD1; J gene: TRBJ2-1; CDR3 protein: CATRYNRDRTYNEQFF; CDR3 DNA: TGTGCCACCAGATATAACCGGGACAGGACCTACAATGAGCAGTTCTTC
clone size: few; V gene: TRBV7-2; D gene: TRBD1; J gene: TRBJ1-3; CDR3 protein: CASSNRGGSGNTIYF; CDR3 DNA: TGTGCCAGCAGCAACAGGGGAGGCTCTGGAAACACCATATATTTT
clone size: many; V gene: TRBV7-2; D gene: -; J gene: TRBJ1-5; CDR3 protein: CASSSRTGTHQPQHF; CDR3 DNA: TGTGCCAGCAGCTCCAGAACCGGGACCCATCAGCCCCAGCATTTT
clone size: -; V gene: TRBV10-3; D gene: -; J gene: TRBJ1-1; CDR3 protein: CAISLRDTEAFF; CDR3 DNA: TGTGCCATCAGTCTCCGGGACACTGAAGCTTTCTTT
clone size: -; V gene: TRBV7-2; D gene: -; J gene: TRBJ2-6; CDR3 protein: CASSLSGTVVLTF; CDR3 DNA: TGTGCCAGCAGCTTAAGCGGGACAGTCGTCCTGACTTTC
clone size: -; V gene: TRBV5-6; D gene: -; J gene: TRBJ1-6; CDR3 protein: CASSSPGHYNSPLHF; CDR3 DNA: TGTGCCAGCAGCTCGCCGGGACACTATAATTCACCCCTCCACTTT
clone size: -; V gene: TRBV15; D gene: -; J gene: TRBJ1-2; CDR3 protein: CATGGGFMLGANYGYTF; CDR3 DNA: TGTGCCACCGGCGGAGGTTTTATGTTAGGTGCTAACTATGGCTACACCTTC
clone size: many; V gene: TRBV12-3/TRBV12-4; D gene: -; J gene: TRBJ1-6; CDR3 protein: CATRDWSSYNSPLHF; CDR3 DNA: TGTGCCACCAGAGACTGGAGCTCCTATAATTCACCCCTCCACTTT
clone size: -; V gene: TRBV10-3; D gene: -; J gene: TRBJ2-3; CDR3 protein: CAISVEATDTQYF; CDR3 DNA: TGTGCCATCAGTGTGGAGGCGACAGATACGCAGTATTTT
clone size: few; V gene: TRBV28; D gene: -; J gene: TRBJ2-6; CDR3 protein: CASDDSSGANVLTF; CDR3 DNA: TGTGCCAGCGATGACAGCTCTGGGGCCAACGTCCTGACTTTC
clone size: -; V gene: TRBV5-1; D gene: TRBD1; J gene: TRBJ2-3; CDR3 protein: CASSLRQGTDTQYF; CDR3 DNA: TGCGCCAGCAGCTTAAGACAGGGGACAGATACGCAGTATTTT
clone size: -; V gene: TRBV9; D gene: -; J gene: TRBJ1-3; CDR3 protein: CASSAPLGISGNTIYF; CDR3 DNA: TGTGCCAGCAGCGCCCCCCTCGGGATCTCTGGAAACACCATATATTTT
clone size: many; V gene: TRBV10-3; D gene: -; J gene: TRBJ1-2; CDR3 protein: CAISDRTASYGYTF; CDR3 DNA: TGTGCCATCAGTGACCGGACAGCCTCTTATGGCTACACCTTC
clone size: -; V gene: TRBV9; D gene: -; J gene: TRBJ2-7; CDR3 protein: CASSVLDGAYEQYF; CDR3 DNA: TGTGCCAGCAGCGTATTAGACGGCGCCTACGAGCAGTACTTC
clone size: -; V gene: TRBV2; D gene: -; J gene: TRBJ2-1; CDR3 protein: CASSRNPGGGYEQFF; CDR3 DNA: TGTGCCAGCAGTCGCAACCCAGGGGGAGGATATGAGCAGTTCTTC
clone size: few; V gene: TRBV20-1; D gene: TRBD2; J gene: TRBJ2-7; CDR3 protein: CSEGRGGSPYEQYF; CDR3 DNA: TGCAGTGAGGGGCGGGGGGGTTCCCCCTACGAGCAGTACTTC
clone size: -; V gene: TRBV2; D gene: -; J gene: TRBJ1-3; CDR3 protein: CASVWEEGSGNTIYF; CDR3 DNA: TGTGCCAGCGTTTGGGAAGAGGGCTCTGGAAACACCATATATTTT
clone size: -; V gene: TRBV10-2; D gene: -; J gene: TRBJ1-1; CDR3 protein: CASSQGPSEAFF; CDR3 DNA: TGTGCCAGCAGCCAAGGTCCATCTGAAGCTTTCTTT
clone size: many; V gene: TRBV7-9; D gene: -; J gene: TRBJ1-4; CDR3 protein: CAAGELNMGEKLFF; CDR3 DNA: TGTGCCGCAGGGGAGCTGAATATGGGTGAAAAACTGTTTTTT
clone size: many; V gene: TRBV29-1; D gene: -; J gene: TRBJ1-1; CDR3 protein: CSVHTEFEAFF; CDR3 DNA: TGCAGCGTACACACAGAGTTCGAAGCTTTCTTT
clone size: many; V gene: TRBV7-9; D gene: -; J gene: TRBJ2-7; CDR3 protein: CASSPGPLSGQYF; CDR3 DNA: TGTGCCAGCAGCCCGGGACCGCTTAGTGGGCAGTACTTC
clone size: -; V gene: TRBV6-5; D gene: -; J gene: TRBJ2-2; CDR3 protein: CASSYRHLGELFF; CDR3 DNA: TGTGCCAGCAGTTACCGCCATCTCGGGGAGCTGTTTTTT
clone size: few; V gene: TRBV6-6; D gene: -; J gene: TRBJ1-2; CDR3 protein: CASSYEVEGEGYTF; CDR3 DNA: TGTGCCAGCAGTTACGAAGTCGAGGGGGAAGGCTACACCTTC
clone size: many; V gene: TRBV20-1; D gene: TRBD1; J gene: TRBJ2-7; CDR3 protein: CSAKDRRSYEQYF; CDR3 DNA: TGCAGTGCCAAGGACAGGCGCTCCTACGAGCAGTACTTC
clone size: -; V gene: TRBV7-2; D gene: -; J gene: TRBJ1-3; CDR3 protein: CASSQDFTGFGSGNTIYF; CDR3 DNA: TGCGCCAGCAGCCAAGATTTTACGGGGTTCGGGTCTGGAAACACCATATATTTT
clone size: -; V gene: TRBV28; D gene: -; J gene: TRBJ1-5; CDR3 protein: CASSSEQGSQPQHF; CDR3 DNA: TGTGCCAGCAGTTCGGAACAGGGATCACAGCCCCAGCATTTT
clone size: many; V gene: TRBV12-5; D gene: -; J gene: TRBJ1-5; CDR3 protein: CASGLPRGEANQPQHF; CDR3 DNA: TGTGCTAGTGGTTTGCCACGAGGCGAGGCCAATCAGCCCCAGCATTTT
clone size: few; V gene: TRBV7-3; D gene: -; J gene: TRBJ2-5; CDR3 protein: CASSPASGRETQYF; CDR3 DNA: TGTGCCAGCTCACCAGCCTCCGGACGGGAGACCCAGTACTTC
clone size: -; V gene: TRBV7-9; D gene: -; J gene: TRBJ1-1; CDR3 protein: CSSRLNTEAFF; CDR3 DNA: TGTTCCAGCCGACTGAACACTGAAGCTTTCTTT
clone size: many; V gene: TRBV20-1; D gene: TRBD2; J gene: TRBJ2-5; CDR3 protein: CSATGTSGKETQYF; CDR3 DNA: TGCAGTGCTACAGGGACTAGCGGGAAAGAGACCCAGTACTTC
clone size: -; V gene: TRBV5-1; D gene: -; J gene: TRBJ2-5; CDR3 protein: CASSPGVGSYNEQYF; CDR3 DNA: TGCGCCAGCAGCCCCGGGGTAGGCTCCTACAATGAGCAGTACTTC
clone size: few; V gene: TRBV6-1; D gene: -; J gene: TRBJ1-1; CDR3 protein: CASSKRGGNTEAFF; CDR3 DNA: TGTGCCAGCAGTAAACGCGGGGGGAACACTGAAGCTTTCTTT
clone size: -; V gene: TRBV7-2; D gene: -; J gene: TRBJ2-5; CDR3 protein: CASSLLLGLTREETQYF; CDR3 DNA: TGTGCCAGCAGCTTGCTTTTGGGCCTTACTCGTGAGGAGACCCAGTACTTC
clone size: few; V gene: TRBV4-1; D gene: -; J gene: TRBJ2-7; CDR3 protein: CASSQQGSYEQYF; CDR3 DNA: TGCGCCAGCAGCCAACAGGGATCCTACGAGCAGTACTTC
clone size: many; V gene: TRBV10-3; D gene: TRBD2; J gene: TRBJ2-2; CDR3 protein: CAISDYGLAGVGGELFF; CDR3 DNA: TGTGCCATCAGTGACTACGGACTAGCGGGAGTTGGCGGGGAGCTGTTTTTT
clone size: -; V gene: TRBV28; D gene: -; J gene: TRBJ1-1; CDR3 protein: CASRLRGTEAFF; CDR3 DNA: TGTGCCAGCAGACTCAGGGGCACTGAAGCTTTCTTT
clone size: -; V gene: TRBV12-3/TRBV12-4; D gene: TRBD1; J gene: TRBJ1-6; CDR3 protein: CASSTRQGWVIIHPWARSPLHF; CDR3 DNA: TGTGCCAGCAGTACCCGACAGGGATGGGTAATAATTCACCCGTGGGCTCGTTCACCCCTCCACTTT
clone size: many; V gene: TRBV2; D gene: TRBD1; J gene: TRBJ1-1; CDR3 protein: CASSGQGVEAFF; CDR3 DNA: TGTGCCAGCAGTGGACAGGGGGTTGAAGCTTTCTTT
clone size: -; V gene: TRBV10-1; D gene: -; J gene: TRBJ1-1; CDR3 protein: CASGRIGGTEAFF; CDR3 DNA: TGCGCCAGCGGACGAATCGGAGGCACTGAAGCTTTCTTT
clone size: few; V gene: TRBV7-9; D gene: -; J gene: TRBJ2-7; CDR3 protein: CASSSGRADEQYF; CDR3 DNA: TGTGCCAGCAGCTCCGGGCGGGCGGACGAGCAGTACTTC
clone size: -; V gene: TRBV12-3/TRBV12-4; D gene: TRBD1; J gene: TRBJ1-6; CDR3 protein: CASSPSRQGRNSPLHF; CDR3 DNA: TGTGCCAGCAGTCCCTCCCGACAGGGGCGTAATTCACCCCTCCACTTT
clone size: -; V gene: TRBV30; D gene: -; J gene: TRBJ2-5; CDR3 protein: CAWSGLSAKTQYF; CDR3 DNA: TGTGCCTGGAGTGGCCTTAGTGCAAAGACCCAGTACTTC
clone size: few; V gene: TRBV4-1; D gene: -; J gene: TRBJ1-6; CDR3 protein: CASSQDSGEPGSPLHF; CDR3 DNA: TGCGCCAGCAGCCAAGATTCAGGAGAACCGGGTTCACCCCTCCACTTT
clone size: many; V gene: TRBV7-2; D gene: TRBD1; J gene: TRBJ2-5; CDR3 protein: CASSSPGQLETQYF; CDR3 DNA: TGTGCCAGCAGCTCTCCGGGACAGCTGGAGACCCAGTACTTC
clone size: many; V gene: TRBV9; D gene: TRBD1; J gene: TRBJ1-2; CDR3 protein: CASRTTTGGYGYTF; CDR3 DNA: TGTGCCAGCAGAACTACGACAGGGGGCTATGGCTACACCTTC
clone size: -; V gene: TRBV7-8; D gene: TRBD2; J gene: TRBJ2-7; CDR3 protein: CASQRGGSSYEQYF; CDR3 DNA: TGTGCCAGCCAAAGAGGCGGGAGTTCCTACGAGCAGTACTTC
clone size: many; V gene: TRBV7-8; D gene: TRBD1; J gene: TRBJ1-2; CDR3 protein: CASSPRRGPATGYTF; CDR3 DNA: TGTGCCAGCAGCCCACGCAGGGGGCCGGCTACTGGCTACACCTTC
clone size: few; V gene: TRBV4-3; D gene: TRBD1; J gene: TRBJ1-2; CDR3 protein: CASSQDLTGSGYTF; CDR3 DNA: TGCGCCAGCAGCCAAGACCTGACAGGGTCGGGCTACACCTTC
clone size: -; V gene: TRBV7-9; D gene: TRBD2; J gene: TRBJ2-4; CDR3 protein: CASSARTSGNIQYF; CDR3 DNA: TGTGCCAGCAGCGCCCGGACTAGCGGCAACATTCAGTACTTC
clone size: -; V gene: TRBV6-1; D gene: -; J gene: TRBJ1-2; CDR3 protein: CASASDGSYTF; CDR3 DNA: TGTGCCAGCGCCTCCGACGGTAGCTACACCTTC
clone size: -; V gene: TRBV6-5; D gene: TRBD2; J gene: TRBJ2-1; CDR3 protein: CASSSGGWNEQFF; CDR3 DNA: TGTGCCAGCTCTAGCGGGGGGTGGAATGAGCAGTTCTTC
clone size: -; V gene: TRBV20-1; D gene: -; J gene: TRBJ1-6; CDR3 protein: CSARDLGEGNSPLHF; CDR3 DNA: TGCAGTGCTAGAGATCTGGGGGAGGGAAATTCACCCCTCCACTTT